This record looks at one T cell receptor beta chain sequence and its context. Source study methods: Nucleated cell counts were estimated from reference gene primer amplification. Repertoires were generated with immunoSEQ multiplex PCR, while TCRdb's copy carries only in-frame clones and drops some. The DNA was the basis for D and trimming; V, J and clone size are from that table. Of 200,000 to 250,000 clones listed, roughly nine tenths are singletons. The data were taken from a study of blood T cell repertoires in COVID-19. Study-level background: The United States, Italy and Spain were the sources of the acute and convalescent COVID-19 samples. PBMCs, B-cell-depleted T cells, or T cells were the source of the cDNA or gDNA that made up the material.

The V end lost 6 bases, the J end lost 9 bases, and 13 bases lay between the germline ends. This CDR3 is built from 13 residues. CDR1 and CDR2 (germline): SGHRS, YFSETQ. This receptor was identified in a woman younger than 35 who had recovered from COVID-19. Sample: peripheral blood. The rearrangement links TRBV5-1 to TRBJ1-6, with a tentative D call TRBD1 (6 bases). The CDR3 spells CASKEQGISPLHF. CDR3 nucleotides: TGCGCCAGCAAGGAACAGGGTATTTCACCCCTCCACTTT.